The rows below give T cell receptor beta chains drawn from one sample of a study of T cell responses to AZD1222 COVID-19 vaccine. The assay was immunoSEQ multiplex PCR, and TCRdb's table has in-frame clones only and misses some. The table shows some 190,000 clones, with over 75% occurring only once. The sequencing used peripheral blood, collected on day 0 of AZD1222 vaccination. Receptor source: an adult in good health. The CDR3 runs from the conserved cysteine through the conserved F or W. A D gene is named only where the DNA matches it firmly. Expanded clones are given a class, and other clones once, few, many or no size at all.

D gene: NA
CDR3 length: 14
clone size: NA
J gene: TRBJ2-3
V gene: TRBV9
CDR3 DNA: TGTGCCAGCAGCGTAGCTGGGGGGTCAGATACGCAGTATTTT
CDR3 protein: CASSVAGGSDTQYF

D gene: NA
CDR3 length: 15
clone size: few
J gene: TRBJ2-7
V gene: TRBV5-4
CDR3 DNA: TGTGCCAGCAGCCCTGAGGGGCTGGGATCCTACGAGCAGTACTTC
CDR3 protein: CASSPEGLGSYEQYF

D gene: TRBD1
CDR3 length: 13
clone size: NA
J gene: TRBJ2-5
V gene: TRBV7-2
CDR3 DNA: TGTGCCAGCAGCCTCCAGGGGGTCGAGACCCAGTACTTC
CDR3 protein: CASSLQGVETQYF

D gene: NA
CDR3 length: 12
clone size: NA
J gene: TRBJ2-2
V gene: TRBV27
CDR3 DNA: TGTGCCAGCAGACTCAGGGTCGGGGAGCTGTTTTTT
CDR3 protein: CASRLRVGELFF

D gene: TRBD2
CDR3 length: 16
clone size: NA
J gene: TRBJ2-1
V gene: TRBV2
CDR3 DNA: TGTGCCAGCAGTGAAGCTGCGGGGGGCGGTCGGAATGAGCAGTTCTTC
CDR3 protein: CASSEAAGGGRNEQFF

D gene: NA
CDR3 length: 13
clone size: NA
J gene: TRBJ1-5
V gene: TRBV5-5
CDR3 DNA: TGTGCCAGCAGCCTTGGATACAATCAGCCCCAGCATTTT
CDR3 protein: CASSLGYNQPQHF

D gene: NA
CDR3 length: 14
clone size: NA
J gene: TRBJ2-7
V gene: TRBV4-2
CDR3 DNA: TGTGCCAGCAGCCGGGTTACAGCTTCCTACGAGCAGTACTTC
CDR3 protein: CASSRVTASYEQYF

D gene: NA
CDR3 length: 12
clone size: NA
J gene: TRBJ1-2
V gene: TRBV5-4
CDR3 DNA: TGTGCCAGCAGCTCAACTGACTATGGCTACACCTTC
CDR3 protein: CASSSTDYGYTF

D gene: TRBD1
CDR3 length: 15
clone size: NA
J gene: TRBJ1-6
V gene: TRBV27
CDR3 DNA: TGTGCCAGCAGTTTATCCTCAGGGGGCGTATCACCCCTCCACTTT
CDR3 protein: CASSLSSGGVSPLHF

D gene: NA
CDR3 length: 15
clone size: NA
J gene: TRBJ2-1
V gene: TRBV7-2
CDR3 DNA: TGTGCCAGCAGCTCCCGACGGAGCTCCTACAATGAGCAGTTCTTC
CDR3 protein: CASSSRRSSYNEQFF

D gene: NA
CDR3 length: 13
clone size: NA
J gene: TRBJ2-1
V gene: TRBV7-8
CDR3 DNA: TGTGCCAGCAGCACCCGAGGTGACAATGAGCAGTTCTTC
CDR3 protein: CASSTRGDNEQFF

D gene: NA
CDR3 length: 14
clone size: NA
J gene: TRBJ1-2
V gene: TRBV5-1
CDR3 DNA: TGCGCCAGCAGCTTGAGGGTTTCATCGGGTGGCTACACCTTC
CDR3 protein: CASSLRVSSGGYTF

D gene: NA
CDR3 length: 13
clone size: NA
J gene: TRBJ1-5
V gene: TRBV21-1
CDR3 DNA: TGTGCCAGCAGCAAAACAGGCAATCAGCCCCAGCATTTT
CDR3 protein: CASSKTGNQPQHF

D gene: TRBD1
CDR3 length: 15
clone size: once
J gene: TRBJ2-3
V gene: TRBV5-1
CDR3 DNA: TGCGCCAGCAGCTGGCCTCAGGGGGCAAGAGATACGCAGTATTTT
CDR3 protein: CASSWPQGARDTQYF

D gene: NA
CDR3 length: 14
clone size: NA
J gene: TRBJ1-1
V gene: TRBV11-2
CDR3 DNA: TGTGCCAGCAGCTCTTCGGACAGGAACACTGAAGCTTTCTTT
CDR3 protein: CASSSSDRNTEAFF

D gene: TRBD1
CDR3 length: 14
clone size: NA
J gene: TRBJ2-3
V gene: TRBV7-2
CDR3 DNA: TGTGCCAGCAGCCGGACAGGGGACACAGATACGCAGTATTTT
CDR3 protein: CASSRTGDTDTQYF

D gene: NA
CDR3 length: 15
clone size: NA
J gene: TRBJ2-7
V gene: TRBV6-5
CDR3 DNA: TGTGCCAGCAGCGTTACGAGGACAGCTACCTACGAGCAGTACTTC
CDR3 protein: CASSVTRTATYEQYF

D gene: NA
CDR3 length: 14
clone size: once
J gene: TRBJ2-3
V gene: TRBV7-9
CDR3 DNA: TGTGCCAGCAGCTTAGTTATGGGGCCAGATACGCAGTATTTT
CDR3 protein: CASSLVMGPDTQYF

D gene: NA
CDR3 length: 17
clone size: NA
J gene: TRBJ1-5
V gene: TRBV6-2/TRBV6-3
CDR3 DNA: TGTGCCAGCAGTTATACTACGGGAGCAGGGAGGGATCAGCCCCAGCATTTT
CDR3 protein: CASSYTTGAGRDQPQHF

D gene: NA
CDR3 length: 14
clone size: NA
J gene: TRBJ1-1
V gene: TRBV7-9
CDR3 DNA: TGTGCCAGCAGCTTAGAGGGGGGCTGGACTGAAGCTTTCTTT
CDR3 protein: CASSLEGGWTEAFF

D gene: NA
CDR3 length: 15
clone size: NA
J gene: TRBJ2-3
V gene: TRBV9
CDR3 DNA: TGTGCCAGCAGCGTAGGACCGGCGGACACAGATACGCAGTATTTT
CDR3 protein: CASSVGPADTDTQYF

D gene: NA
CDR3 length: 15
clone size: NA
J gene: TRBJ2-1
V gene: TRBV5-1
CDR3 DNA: TGCGCCAGCAGCACCGCTAGCAACTCCTACAATGAGCAGTTCTTC
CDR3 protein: CASSTASNSYNEQFF

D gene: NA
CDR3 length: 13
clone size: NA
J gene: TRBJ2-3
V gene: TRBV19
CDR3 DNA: TGTGCCAGTAGTAGGGTGACCACAGATACGCAGTATTTT
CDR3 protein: CASSRVTTDTQYF

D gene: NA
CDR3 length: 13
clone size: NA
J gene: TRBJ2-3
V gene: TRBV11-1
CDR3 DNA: TGTGCCAGCACCAGGGAACGCACAGATACGCAGTATTTT
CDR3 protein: CASTRERTDTQYF

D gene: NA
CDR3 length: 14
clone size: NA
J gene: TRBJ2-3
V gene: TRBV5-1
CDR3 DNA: TGCGCCAGCAGCTTGGCTTTAGGGACAGATACGCAGTATTTT
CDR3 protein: CASSLALGTDTQYF

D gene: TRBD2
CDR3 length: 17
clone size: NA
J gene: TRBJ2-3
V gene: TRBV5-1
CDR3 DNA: TGCGCCAGCAGCTTGTCCGCTAGCGGGGGGATCACAGATACGCAGTATTTT
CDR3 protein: CASSLSASGGITDTQYF

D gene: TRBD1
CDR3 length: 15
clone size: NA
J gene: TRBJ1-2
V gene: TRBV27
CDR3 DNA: TGTGCCAGCAGTCCCGGGACAGGTTCTAACTATGGCTACACCTTC
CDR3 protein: CASSPGTGSNYGYTF

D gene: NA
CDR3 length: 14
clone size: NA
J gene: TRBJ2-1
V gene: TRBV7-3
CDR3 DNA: TGTGCCAGCAGCTTAAACGGGGGAAGGGATGAGCAGTTCTTC
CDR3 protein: CASSLNGGRDEQFF

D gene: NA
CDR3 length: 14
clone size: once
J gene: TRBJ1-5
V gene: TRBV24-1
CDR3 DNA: TGTGCCACCAGCCCCGTAGGGGGAAATCAGCCCCAGCATTTT
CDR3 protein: CATSPVGGNQPQHF

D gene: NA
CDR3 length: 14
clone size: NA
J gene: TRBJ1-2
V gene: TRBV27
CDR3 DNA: TGTGCCAGCAGCAATCCAACAGGGAACTATGGCTACACCTTC
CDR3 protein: CASSNPTGNYGYTF

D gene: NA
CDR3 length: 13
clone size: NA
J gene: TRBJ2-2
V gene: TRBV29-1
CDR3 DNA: TGCAGCGTCCGTAGGGATGGCACCGGGGAGCTGTTTTTT
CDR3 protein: CSVRRDGTGELFF

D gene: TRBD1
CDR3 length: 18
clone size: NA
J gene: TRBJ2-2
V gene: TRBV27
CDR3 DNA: TGTGCCAGCAGTTTATATAGTAGGGACAGGGGTCGGACCGGGGAGCTGTTTTTT
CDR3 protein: CASSLYSRDRGRTGELFF

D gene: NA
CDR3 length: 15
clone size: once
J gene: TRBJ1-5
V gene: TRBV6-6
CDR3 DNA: TGTGCCAGCAGTTACTCGGCGGGGTCGGGTCAGCCCCAGCATTTT
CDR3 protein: CASSYSAGSGQPQHF

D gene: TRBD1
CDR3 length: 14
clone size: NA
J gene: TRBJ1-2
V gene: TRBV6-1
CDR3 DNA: TGTGCCAGCAGACCGGGACAGGGGGACTATGGCTACACCTTC
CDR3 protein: CASRPGQGDYGYTF

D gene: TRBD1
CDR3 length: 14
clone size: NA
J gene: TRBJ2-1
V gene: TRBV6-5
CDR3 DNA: TGTGCCACCCGATGGGGACAGGAATACAATGAGCAGTTCTTC
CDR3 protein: CATRWGQEYNEQFF

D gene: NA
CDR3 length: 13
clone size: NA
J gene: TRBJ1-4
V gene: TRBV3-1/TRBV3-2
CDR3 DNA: TGTGCCAGCAGCCAAACTTTGTCAGGGGCCCAAGATTTT
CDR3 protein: CASSQTLSGAQDF

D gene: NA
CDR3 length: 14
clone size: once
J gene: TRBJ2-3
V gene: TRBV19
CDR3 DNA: TGTGCCAGTAGTATAGATTTTCGCGGAGATACGCAGTATTTT
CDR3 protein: CASSIDFRGDTQYF

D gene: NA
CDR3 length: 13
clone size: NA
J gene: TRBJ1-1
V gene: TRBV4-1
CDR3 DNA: TGCGCCAGCAGCCAAGATGAGCCCCATGAAGCTTTCTTT
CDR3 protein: CASSQDEPHEAFF

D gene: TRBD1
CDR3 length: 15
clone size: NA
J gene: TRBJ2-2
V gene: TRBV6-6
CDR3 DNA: TGTGCCGGAAGGGGGACAGGGGTTAAAACCGGGGAGCTGTTTTTT
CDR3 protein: CAGRGTGVKTGELFF

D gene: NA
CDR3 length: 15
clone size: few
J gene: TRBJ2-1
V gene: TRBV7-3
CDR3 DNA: TGTGCCAGCAGCAAGGGGCAGGGGATCCACAATGAGCAGTTCTTC
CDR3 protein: CASSKGQGIHNEQFF

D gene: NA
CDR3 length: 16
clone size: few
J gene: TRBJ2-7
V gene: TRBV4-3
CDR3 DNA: TGCGCCAGCAGCCAAGGGGTCCAGGGGCCGACCTACGAGCAGTACTTC
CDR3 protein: CASSQGVQGPTYEQYF

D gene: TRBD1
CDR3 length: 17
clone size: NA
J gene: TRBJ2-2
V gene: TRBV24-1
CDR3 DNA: TGTGCCACCAGTGACCGGGACAGGGGGCGCGACACCGGGGAGCTGTTTTTT
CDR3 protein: CATSDRDRGRDTGELFF

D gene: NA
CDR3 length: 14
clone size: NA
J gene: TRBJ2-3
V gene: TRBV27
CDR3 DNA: TGTGCCAGCAGTTTATCTTCCGACGTGGATACGCAGTATTTT
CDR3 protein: CASSLSSDVDTQYF

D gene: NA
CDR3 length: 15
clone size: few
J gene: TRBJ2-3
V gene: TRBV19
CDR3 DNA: TGTGCCAGTAGCCAGGGCACAAGACCCCCGGATACGCAGTATTTT
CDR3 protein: CASSQGTRPPDTQYF

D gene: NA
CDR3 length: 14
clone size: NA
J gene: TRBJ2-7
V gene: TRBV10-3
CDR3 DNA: TGTGCCACGTCAAGAGGCATCTCAACCTACGAGCAGTACTTC
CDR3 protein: CATSRGISTYEQYF

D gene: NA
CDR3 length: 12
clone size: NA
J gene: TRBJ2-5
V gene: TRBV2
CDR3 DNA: TGTGCCAGCAGTGATTGGGGAGAGACCCAGTACTTC
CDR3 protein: CASSDWGETQYF

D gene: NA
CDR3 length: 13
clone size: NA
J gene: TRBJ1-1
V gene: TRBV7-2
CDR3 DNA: TGTGCCAGCAGCTCCAAGGTGCGTTCCGGAGCTTTCTTT
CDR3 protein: CASSSKVRSGAFF

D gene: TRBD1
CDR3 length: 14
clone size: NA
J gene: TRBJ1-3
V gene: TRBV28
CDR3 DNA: TGTGCCGGGAGGACAGGGTCAACTGGAAACACCATATATTTT
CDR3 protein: CAGRTGSTGNTIYF

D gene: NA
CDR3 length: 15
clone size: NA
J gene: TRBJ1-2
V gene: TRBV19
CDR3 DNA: TGTGCCAGTAGCCACCGGGACTGGGTGTCCAATGGCTACACCTTC
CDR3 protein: CASSHRDWVSNGYTF

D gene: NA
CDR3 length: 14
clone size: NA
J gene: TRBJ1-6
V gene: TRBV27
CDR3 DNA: TGTGCCACCAAGACGGGACTTCGGAGTTCACCCCTCCACTTT
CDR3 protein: CATKTGLRSSPLHF